The sequence of this T cell receptor beta chain was determined in a study of CD8+ T cells in alopecia areata. After isolation, RNA underwent reverse transcription to generate cDNA as the sequencing template. Assay: immunoSEQ multiplex PCR; the TCRdb copy retains only in-frame clones and omits some. The sample records 200,000 to 250,000 clones, more than 55% being singletons. Trimming left V 3 bases short and J 5 bases short, with 17 bases between. This CDR3 spans 15 amino acids. CDR1 and CDR2 from the germline V gene are SGDLS and YYNGEE. The treatment was: oral pan-JAK inhibitor, 5-10 mg twice daily. Starting from PBMCs, sorting isolated CD4+ and CD8+ T cells. This clone was observed at least ten times.

The sample in question was CD4+ T cells sorted from blood, obtained around week 42, from a patient treated with tofacitinib. The clonotype originates from a human donor with alopecia areata. V and J are TRBV9 and TRBJ2-5, with D perhaps matching TRBD2 (6 bases). The CDR3 sequence is CASSAGTAGGETQYF. CDR3 DNA: TGTGCCAGCAGCGCCGGGACGGCCGGAGGGGAGACCCAGTACTTC.